Below, 3 T cell receptor beta chains from the same sample are listed, as sequenced in a study of cytomegalovirus exposure and HLA in healthy donors. This table comes from immunoSEQ multiplex PCR, and its TCRdb copy is limited to in-frame clones, with some not included. The sample includes about 83,000 clones, about 96% of them seen just once. The sample taken for sequencing was PBMCs. Every receptor here comes from a woman under 30 in good health and CMV-seronegative.

CDR3 DNA sequence: TGTGCCAGCACTGTGACAGGGGGCGACGAGCAGTACTTC. This sequence encodes CASTVTGGDEQYF. This rearrangement joins TRBV6-1 to TRBJ2-7; 10 bases agree with TRBD1. The junction had 5 bases not matched to a gene; V was cut back by 7 bases and J by 5 bases. This CDR3 has 13 amino acids. The germline gives CDR1 MNHNS, CDR2 SASEGT.

The chain links TRBV9 to TRBJ2-7; TRBD2 aligns across 10 bases. Germline V gene lookup returns CDR1 SGDLS and CDR2 YYNGEE. V shed 5 bases and J 6 bases; nucleotides not matched to a gene: 26. This CDR3 has 20 amino acids. This CDR3 is CASSKGVSYIGLAGAGEQYF. As DNA, the CDR3 is TGTGCCAGCAGTAAGGGGGTAAGCTATATAGGGCTAGCGGGAGCCGGCGAGCAGTACTTC.

This clone showed up just once. The rearrangement uses TRBV15 and TRBJ2-3; TRBD2 might be the D (6 bases). This CDR3 contains 16 residues. The ends were cut back, 4 bases at V and 4 bases at J, with 18 bases in the middle. The V gene's germline CDR1 is LNHNV and CDR2 YYDKDF (reference sequence). CDR3 residues: CATSNRDWQYPDTQYF. The CDR3 DNA is TGTGCCACCAGCAACCGGGACTGGCAATACCCAGATACGCAGTATTTT.